This TCR beta chain was captured by sequencing in a study of blood T cell repertoires in COVID-19. Turning to the study itself: COVID-19 samples, acute and convalescent, were from the United States, Italy and Spain. From T cells, B-cell-depleted T cells, or PBMCs came the material, which was cDNA or gDNA.

The length of the CDR3 is 12 residues. Germline V gene lookup returns CDR1 SGHTA and CDR2 FQGNSA. V lost 8 bases to trimming and J lost 8 bases, with 12 bases between them. Per the study methods: Amplification with reference gene primers provided the estimates of nucleated cell counts. Libraries were prepared by immunoSEQ multiplex PCR; TCRdb keeps only in-frame clonotypes and omits some of them. D and trimming were read from the DNA, whereas the V and J calls and clone size are those reported in that table. The table shows 200,000 to 250,000 clones, with around 87% occurring only once. The TCR originated in a woman aged 70-85 years with active or convalescent COVID-19. The chain couples TRBV7-2 to TRBJ1-4, with D uncertain. The sample was peripheral blood. This CDR3 reads CASRSVGEKLFF. Here the CDR3 DNA reads TGTGCCAGCCGGTCTGTCGGGGAAAAACTGTTTTTT.